The next 6 T cell receptor beta chains were all read from a single sample in a study of T cells after posttransplantation cyclophosphamide. Measured with immunoSEQ multiplex PCR; TCRdb has only the in-frame clones, and not every one. The sample counts 32,000 or so clones, none seen once; the ten largest own about 2.5%. The specimen was PBMCs. These TCRs come from a woman aged 55-69 years in good health, CMV-negative, and a related stem cell transplant donor.

This clone was seen at least ten times. CDR3 in amino acids: CASSLDRGSSYNSPLHF. The CDR3 DNA reads as TGTGCCAGCAGCCTCGACAGGGGGAGCTCCTATAATTCACCCCTCCACTTT. The gene calls are TRBV7-9 and TRBJ1-6, with 9 bases matching TRBD1. V shed 5 bases, J shed 0 bases, and the junction held 5 bases outside the gene matches. CDR1 and CDR2 from the germline V gene are SEHNR and FQNEAQ (reference sequence). The CDR3 is 17 amino acids.

In this sample, this clone turned up many times. This chain connects TRBV15 to TRBJ1-3; D might be TRBD1 (5 bases). V was cut by 7 bases and J by 3 bases, with 10 bases left in between. This CDR3 contains 13 residues. Germline values: CDR1 LNHNV, CDR2 YYDKDF (reference sequence). The CDR3 sequence is CATTPGHGNTIYF. As DNA, the CDR3 is TGTGCCACCACTCCAGGGCATGGAAACACCATATATTTT.

This sequence joins TRBV27 and TRBJ1-2, with a possible D match to TRBD1 (5 bases). The germline gives CDR1 MNHEY, CDR2 SMNVEV (reference sequence). The CDR3 extends over 13 amino acids. Trimming shortened V by 6 bases and J by 4 bases, and 12 bases separated the two germline ends. In DNA form, the CDR3 reads TGTGCCAGCAGCACGACAGCTAGCTATGGCTACACCTTC. Protein: CASSTTASYGYTF.

This clone was seen more than once but under ten times. The chain links TRBV27 to TRBJ2-7; TRBD1 aligns across 12 bases. This CDR3 comprises 15 residues. Germline CDR1 and CDR2: MNHEY and SMNVEV (reference sequence). Trimming removed 6 bases from V and 5 bases from J; junction bases left unmatched: 8. The CDR3 sequence: CASRRWGQGADEQYF. CDR3 coding DNA: TGTGCCAGCAGGCGGTGGGGACAGGGGGCCGACGAGCAGTACTTC.

The sample holds many counts of this clone. This sequence joins TRBV4-2 and TRBJ1-3; D is unclear. CDR1 and CDR2 (germline): LGHNA, YNFKEQ. The CDR3 has 16 amino acids. The V and J ends lost 4 bases and 4 bases respectively, with 17 bases between them. The chain's CDR3 is CASSRTSGDQGNTIYF. The CDR3 DNA follows: TGTGCCAGCAGCCGCACATCCGGGGATCAAGGAAACACCATATATTTT.

This clone has at least ten counts. The chain uses TRBV6-2 or TRBV6-3 and TRBJ1-1; 8 nucleotides align to TRBD1. Germline V gene data show CDR1 as MNHEY and CDR2 as SVGEGT. V lost 0 bases to trimming and J lost 4 bases; unmatched junction nucleotides: 4. The CDR3 consists of 15 residues. The CDR3: CASSYSRGLGTEAFF. The CDR3 DNA follows: TGTGCCAGCAGTTACTCCAGGGGGCTGGGCACTGAAGCTTTCTTT.